This T cell receptor (beta chain) appears in the sequencing data of a study of cytomegalovirus exposure and HLA in healthy donors. Study information: An earlier analysis found some 100 million unique TCR beta sequences from approximately 190 million T cells. Inside one of the first data releases sat 75 million to 100 million unique TCRs taken from HLA-typed donors.

Whole-study findings and limits: Specificity for CMV antigens was confirmed in vitro for a few of the CMV-associated chains.

As to this clone: Its antigen is not known.

The CDR3 length is 15 residues. CDR1 PRHDT and CDR2 FYEKMQ come from the germline V gene (reference sequence). PCR was performed using 60 Vbeta and 13 Jbeta primers. The protocol was immunoSEQ multiplex PCR, while the TCRdb copy is restricted to in-frame clones and leaves out a portion. This sample has about 110,000 clones, with around 70% found just once. The sample taken for sequencing was PBMCs. V and J are TRBV13 and TRBJ2-5, with D perhaps TRBD1 (6 bases). The DNA end lines up better with TRBJ2-7; the J call may be wrong. The TCR sequence derives from a man aged 25 to 40 in good health and CMV-seropositive. The CDR3 loop reads CASSLGQGPFYEQYF. As DNA, the CDR3 is TGTGCCAGCAGCTTAGGACAGGGACCCTTCTACGAGCAGTACTTC.